A selection of T cell receptor beta chains follows, all from one sample in a study of neurological immune-mediated disorders. TCRdb recomputed calls from the 5' RACE reads with MiXCR, one row per CDR3 protein. The table lists about 30,000 distinct CDR3 sequences, approximately 5% of them singletons. The sample was CD4+ T cells from blood. The receptors come from a woman between 50 and 59 years old in good health. CDR3s include the opening cysteine and the closing phenylalanine or tryptophan. Clone size reads once, few, many, or a class if the clone is expanded.

abundance,j_gene,v_gene,CDR3aa
few,TRBJ2-7,TRBV7-2,CASSLPGLYYEQYF
few,TRBJ2-7,TRBV27,CASSGQGISYEQYF
many,TRBJ1-4,TRBV14,CASSQGGILNEKLFF
few,TRBJ1-1,TRBV4-3,CASSQDWPPGNTEAFF
many,TRBJ2-7,TRBV29-1,CSVKRSPGGSSYEQYF
many,TRBJ2-1,TRBV20-1,CSASTGWGSYNEQFF
many,TRBJ2-5,TRBV7-2,CASSSVLSGETQYF
many,TRBJ2-6,TRBV7-9,CASSPGGSGANVLTF
many,TRBJ1-1,TRBV7-2,CASSLEGTNTEAFF
many,TRBJ2-2,TRBV24-1,CATSGLAGVRYHTGELFF
many,TRBJ2-5,TRBV5-1,CASSLVLQRQETQYF
many,TRBJ2-3,TRBV29-1,CSVLGDNMDTQYF
many,TRBJ2-1,TRBV14,CASSQGLAGRYNEQFF
many,TRBJ2-4,TRBV20-1,CSARGGLAGPNIQYF
many,TRBJ2-3,TRBV20-1,CSATFRFARDTQYF
many,TRBJ2-5,TRBV3-1,CASSQNSGRAETQYF
many,TRBJ2-2,TRBV20-1,CSARDQLGELFF
many,TRBJ2-1,TRBV9,CASSEGLAGVNEQFF
many,TRBJ2-7,TRBV10-3,CAISGKGSSSYEQYF
many,TRBJ2-2,TRBV12-3/TRBV12-4,CASRDETGTGELFF
many,TRBJ1-2,TRBV5-1,CASSLGRNYGYTF
many,TRBJ1-4,TRBV5-6,CASSRGTNEKLFF
many,TRBJ1-6,TRBV7-2,CASSFGRPRQDSPLHF
many,TRBJ1-1,TRBV12-3/TRBV12-4,CASSFGRTEAFF
many,TRBJ1-2,TRBV29-1,CSVDQGSGYTF